This record covers a single TCR beta chain. Its target is not known. CDR3 length: 13 residues. Trimming cost V 6 bases and J 2 bases; bases outside gene matches: 3. Germline V gene sequence: CDR1 LNHDA, CDR2 SQIVND (reference sequence). The sample is drawn from a study of pediatric ulcerative colitis. General observations from the study: Ulcerative colitis patients shared more blood-rectal clones than controls.

One to two pinch biopsies were taken from the rectum during colonoscopy. Data came from immunoSEQ multiplex PCR; TCRdb stores just in-frame clones and leaves some out. The table has tens of thousands of clones, 73% seen once. Sequencing was carried out using gut tissue. The V and J genes are TRBV19 and TRBJ1-2, with 7 bases matching TRBD1. This receptor was identified in a boy aged 10-17 years with moderate ulcerative colitis. This CDR3 is CASRGQLNYGYTF. The CDR3, as DNA: TGTGCCAGTAGGGGACAGCTCAACTATGGCTACACCTTC. Complete variable domain (other parts from reference TRBV19 and TRBJ1-2): DGGITQSPKYLFRKEGQNVTLSCEQNLNHDAMYWYRQDPGQGLRLIYYSQIVNDFQKGDIAEGYSVSREKKESFPLTVTSAQKNPTAFYLCASRGQLNYGYTFGSGTRLTVV.